What follows describes a single T cell receptor (beta chain). Germline V gene data show CDR1 as SGHNT and CDR2 as YYREEE (reference sequence). V lost 0 bases and J lost 3; bases outside the gene matches: 8. The CDR3 is 18 residues long. The data originate from a study of blood T cell repertoires in COVID-19. As for the study in general: T cells, B-cell-depleted T cells, or PBMCs supplied cDNA or gDNA.

Repertoires were generated with immunoSEQ multiplex PCR, while TCRdb's copy carries only in-frame clones and drops some. The repertoire holds about 240,000 clones, with about 85% as singletons. The source material was peripheral blood. The chain uses TRBV5-4 and TRBJ1-4, with 10 bases fitting TRBD1. The TCR comes from a man aged 55 to 70 who had recovered from COVID-19. CDR3 coding DNA: TGTGCCAGCAGCTTGGGGGTGACAGGGGGCTCTGCTAATGAAAAACTGTTTTTT. This gives the protein CASSLGVTGGSANEKLFF.